This is a list of T cell receptor beta chains from one sample in a study of T cell repertoires in cytomegalovirus infection. MiXCR, applied by TCRdb to the reads, yields one record per CDR3 protein. The sample holds about 770,000 distinct CDR3 sequences, roughly 28% seen once. These receptors have no known antigen. The specimen was cultured CD8+ T cells from PBMCs, collected from culture after CMV antigen stimulation. These receptors were taken from a human donor in good health (CMV status not recorded). Some clones in this sample may be carry-over from other donors' samples. CDR3s include the opening cysteine and the closing phenylalanine or tryptophan. D genes are given only for firm matches. Clone size is given for some rows only: seen once, a few or many times, or a class if the clone is expanded.

j_call d_call v_call cdr3_length clone_size cdr3_aa cdr3_nt
TRBJ1-2 . TRBV12-3/TRBV12-4 12 many CASRLGGHGYTF TGTGCCAGCAGGTTGGGCGGGCATGGCTACACCTTC
TRBJ2-5 . TRBV7-6 13 . CASSLAVAETQYF TGTGCCAGCAGCTTAGCGGTAGCGGAGACCCAGTACTTC
TRBJ2-3 . TRBV10-2 14 . CASRGSGGTDTQYF TGCGCCAGCAGGGGTAGCGGAGGCACAGATACGCAGTATTTT
TRBJ1-4 . TRBV27 14 few CASSLFGPEEKLFF TGTGCCAGCAGTCTTTTTGGGCCCGAGGAAAAACTGTTTTTT
TRBJ1-1 . TRBV6-6 15 . CASSSRIIPNTEAFF TGTGCCAGCAGTTCCCGAATAATCCCGAACACTGAAGCTTTCTTT
TRBJ2-1 . TRBV7-9 13 . CASRGPAVNEQFF TGTGCCAGCAGGGGCCCTGCCGTCAATGAGCAGTTCTTC
TRBJ2-4 . TRBV12-3/TRBV12-4 10 few CASGSDIQYF TGTGCCAGCGGGTCGGACATTCAGTACTTC
TRBJ2-1 . TRBV2 10 . CASVSSEQFF TGTGCCAGTGTTTCTAGCGAGCAGTTCTTC
TRBJ1-5 . TRBV10-2 17 . CASSDRARTYSNQPQHF TGCGCCAGCAGCGACCGGGCCCGAACCTATAGCAATCAGCCCCAGCATTTT
TRBJ2-3 . TRBV5-3 13 . CASSPIETDTQYF TGTGCCAGCAGTCCAATAGAGACAGATACGCAGTATTTT